The subject of this entry is one TCR beta chain. The target of this receptor is not known. Base quality data are lacking; no much larger clone is found one base away. The lymph node samples were taken from the axillary draining lymph nodes of breast cancer patients. Sequencing was carried out with an Illumina HiSeq 2000. Multiplex PCR amplification was used to generate the TCR beta chain libraries. The amplified TCR beta chain products were analyzed by high-throughput sequencing. TCRdb redid the processing of the public reads, applying fastp at Q25 and MiXCR, and retained in-frame beta chains. Rows are unified per CDR3 protein, each entry keeping the most common DNA and genes. This sample holds approximately 100,000 distinct CDR3 sequences; more than 25% were observed only once. Approximately 6% of the sample is held by the ten biggest clonotypes. This specimen belongs to a study of breast tumors, draining lymph nodes, adjacent tissues (dated by TCRdb to 2015 to 2016). In the study overall: The study compared TCR beta repertoires across tumor, adjacent nontumor tissue and axillary lymph nodes from breast cancer patients. The study was designed to assess the relationships and possible T-cell exchange between tumor, surrounding tissue and draining lymph node repertoires in human breast cancer.

Its CDR3 holds 15 amino acids, cysteine through phenylalanine. The retained sequence is limited to the CDR3, 45 bases, with the frame set at the first base. The germline V gene (reference sequence) specifies SEHNR as CDR1 and FQNEAQ as CDR2. V and J lose 4 bases and 0 bases, and a span of 12 bases separates them. Overall study outcomes, separate from this receptor: Rather than being directly demonstrated, the conclusion that tumor T cells originate in lymph nodes was presented as consistent with a hypothesis. Tumor T-cell repertoires showed less diversity than lymph node repertoires and more diversity than nontumor tissue repertoires, and tumor T-cell repertoires showed preferential V and J gene usage. Tumor and nontumor tissue repertoires were found to be significantly more similar in luminal-like than in basal-like breast cancer. The data were considered consistent with the idea that most tumor T cells come from the lymph node and then expand in tumor tissue.

Sequencing used axillary lymph node tissue. The TCR was taken from a female donor with breast cancer. Some clones in this sample may be carry-over from other donors' samples. This sequence uses TRBV7-9 and TRBJ1-1, with the D gene too uncertain to name. The nucleotide sequence is TGTGCCAGCAGCTGGATGGACCCTATGAACACTGAAGCTTTCTTT. This codes for CASSWMDPMNTEAFF.